One TCR beta chain is described in this entry. Antigen: not known. The sample belongs to a study of OX40 agonist ivuxolimab in advanced cancers. The CDR3 covers 15 residues. The germline CDR1 and CDR2 sequences are SNHLY and FYNNEI. Unmatched junction bases numbered 10, after V lost 4 bases and J lost 6 bases. Study results and limitations: Circulating CD4+ and CD8+ T cells showed clonal expansion by week 6 at 0.1 to 3.0 mg/kg. Expanded clones were, on average, more numerous among CD8+ T cells than CD4+.

The assay was immunoSEQ multiplex PCR, and TCRdb's table has in-frame clones only and misses some. Seen here are over 45,000 clones, 88% observed once, and the top ten hold less than 3.5%. Sequencing used CD4+ or CD8+ T cells sorted from blood, obtained in a trial of the OX40 agonist ivuxolimab. The chain links TRBV2 to TRBJ2-3; 7 bases agree with TRBD1. The receptor comes from an adult with an advanced solid tumor such as melanoma, head and neck, liver or kidney cancer. CDR3 bases: TGTGCCAGCAGTGCTTACGAAAACAGGGGTGATACGCAGTATTTT. Protein sequence: CASSAYENRGDTQYF.